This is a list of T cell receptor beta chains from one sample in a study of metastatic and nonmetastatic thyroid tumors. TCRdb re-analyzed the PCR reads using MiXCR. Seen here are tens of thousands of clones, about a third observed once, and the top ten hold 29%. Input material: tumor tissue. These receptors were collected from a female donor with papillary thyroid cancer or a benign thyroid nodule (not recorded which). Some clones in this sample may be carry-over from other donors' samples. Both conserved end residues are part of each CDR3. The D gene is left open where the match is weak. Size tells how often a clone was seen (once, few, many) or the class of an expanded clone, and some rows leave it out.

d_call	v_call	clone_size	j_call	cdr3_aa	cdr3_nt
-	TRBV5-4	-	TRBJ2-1	CASSWGLGASTNNEQFF	TGTGCCAGCAGCTGGGGGCTCGGGGCCTCTACTAACAATGAGCAGTTCTTC
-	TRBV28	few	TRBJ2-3	CASSFEGRPTDTQYF	TGTGCCAGCAGTTTCGAGGGGCGCCCCACAGATACGCAGTATTTT
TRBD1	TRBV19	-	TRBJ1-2	CASSEGQGNGYTF	TGTGCCAGTAGTGAGGGACAGGGGAATGGCTACACCTTC
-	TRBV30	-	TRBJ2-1	CAWSRSRKLGNEQFF	TGTGCCTGGAGTCGTAGCCGGAAGTTGGGGAATGAGCAGTTCTTC
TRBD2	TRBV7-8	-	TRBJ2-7	CASSFTGTSGSSAYEQYF	TGTGCCAGCAGCTTTACCGGGACTAGCGGGAGCTCCGCCTACGAGCAGTACTTC
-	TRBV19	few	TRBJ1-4	CASSISGNNEKLFF	TGTGCCAGTAGTATATCGGGGAATAATGAAAAACTGTTTTTT
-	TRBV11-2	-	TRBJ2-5	CASSLQGSRETQYF	TGTGCCAGCAGCTTGCAAGGGAGTAGGGAGACCCAGTACTTC
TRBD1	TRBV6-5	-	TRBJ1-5	CASSYSGQTNQPQHF	TGTGCCAGCAGTTACTCGGGACAGACTAATCAGCCCCAGCATTTT
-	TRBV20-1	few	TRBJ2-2	CSVSDPNTGELFF	TGCAGTGTCTCGGACCCGAACACCGGGGAGCTGTTTTTT
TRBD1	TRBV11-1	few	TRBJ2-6	CASSQNRGQAGANVLTF	TGTGCCAGCAGCCAGAACAGGGGGCAGGCTGGGGCCAACGTCCTGACTTTC
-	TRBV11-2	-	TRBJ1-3	CASSLPRISGNTIYF	TGTGCCAGCAGCTTACCTCGGATCTCTGGAAACACCATATATTTT
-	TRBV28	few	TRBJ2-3	CASSSTRGGTDTQYF	TGTGCCAGCAGTAGTACTAGAGGGGGCACAGATACGCAGTATTTT
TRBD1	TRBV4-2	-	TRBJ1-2	CASSLGQLYGYTF	TGTGCCAGCAGCCTGGGACAGCTCTATGGCTACACCTTC
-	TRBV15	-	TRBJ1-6	CATSSRTAISYNSPLHF	TGTGCCACCAGCAGTCGGACAGCGATCTCCTATAATTCACCCCTCCACTTT
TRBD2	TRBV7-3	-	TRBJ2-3	CASSASGMSTQYF	TGTGCCAGCAGCGCCAGCGGGATGTCTACGCAGTATTTT
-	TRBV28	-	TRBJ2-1	CATNRDPVMHEQFF	TGTGCCACTAACCGGGACCCAGTTATGCATGAGCAGTTCTTC
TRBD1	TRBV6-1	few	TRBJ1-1	CASIFGTGVSTEAFF	TGTGCCAGCATTTTCGGGACAGGTGTATCTACTGAAGCTTTCTTT
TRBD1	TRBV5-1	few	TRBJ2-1	CASSSGQGDNEQFF	TGCGCCAGCAGTTCGGGACAGGGGGACAATGAGCAGTTCTTC
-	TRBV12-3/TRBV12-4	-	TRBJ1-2	CASSLAMAGRGYTF	TGTGCCAGCAGTTTAGCGATGGCAGGGCGTGGCTACACCTTC
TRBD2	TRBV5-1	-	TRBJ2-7	CASSGGEWRSYEQYF	TGCGCCAGCAGCGGGGGGGAATGGAGGTCCTACGAGCAGTACTTC
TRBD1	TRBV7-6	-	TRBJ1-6	CASSADRGNSPLHF	TGTGCCAGCAGCGCGGACAGGGGTAATTCACCCCTCCACTTT
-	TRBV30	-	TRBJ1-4	CAWSVPATNEKLFF	TGTGCCTGGAGTGTCCCAGCAACTAATGAAAAACTGTTTTTT
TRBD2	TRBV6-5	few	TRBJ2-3	CASSLAPSGGVADTQYF	TGTGCCAGCAGCTTGGCGCCTAGCGGGGGGGTAGCAGATACGCAGTATTTT
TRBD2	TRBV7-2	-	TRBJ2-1	CASSLLAVASGFSYNEQFF	TGTGCCAGCAGCTTACTCGCCGTTGCTAGCGGTTTCTCCTACAATGAGCAGTTCTTC
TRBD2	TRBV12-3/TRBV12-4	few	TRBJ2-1	CASSRESGTVQFF	TGTGCCAGCAGCCGAGAAAGCGGGACCGTCCAGTTCTTC
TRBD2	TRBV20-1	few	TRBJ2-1	CSASTGTSGYNEQFF	TGCAGTGCTAGCACCGGGACTAGCGGCTACAATGAGCAGTTCTTC
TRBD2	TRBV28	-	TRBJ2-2	CASNPSGPHTGELFF	TGTGCCAGCAATCCTAGCGGGCCCCACACCGGGGAGCTGTTTTTT
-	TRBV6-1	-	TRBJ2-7	CASKMTAIYEQYF	TGTGCCAGCAAGATGACAGCCATCTACGAGCAGTACTTC
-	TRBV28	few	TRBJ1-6	CASTPPQSSYNSPLHF	TGTGCCAGCACCCCCCCACAGAGCTCCTATAATTCACCCCTCCACTTT
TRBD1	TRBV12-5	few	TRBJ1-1	CASGTGKSTEAFF	TGTGCTAGCGGGACAGGGAAAAGCACTGAAGCTTTCTTT
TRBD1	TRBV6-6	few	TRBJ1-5	CASSYSGQGDQPQHF	TGTGCCAGCAGTTACTCGGGGCAGGGGGATCAGCCCCAGCATTTT
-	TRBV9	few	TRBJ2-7	CASRRQPREQYF	TGTGCCAGCCGACGACAGCCTCGCGAGCAGTACTTC
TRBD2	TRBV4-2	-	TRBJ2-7	CASSQEPTSGNEQYF	TGTGCCAGCAGCCAAGAACCGACTAGCGGGAATGAGCAGTACTTC
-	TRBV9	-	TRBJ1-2	CASGGGRNGYTF	TGTGCCAGCGGGGGAGGGAGGAATGGCTACACCTTC
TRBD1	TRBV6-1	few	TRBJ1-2	CASSGSGGPSNYGYTF	TGTGCCAGCAGTGGATCAGGGGGCCCCTCTAACTATGGCTACACCTTC
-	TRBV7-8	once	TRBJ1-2	CASSLAGTERGYTF	TGTGCCAGCAGCTTAGCCGGGACGGAGAGAGGCTACACCTTC
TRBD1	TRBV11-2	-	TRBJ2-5	CASSRTAGGFQETQYF	TGTGCCAGCAGCCGAACCGCAGGGGGATTCCAAGAGACCCAGTACTTC
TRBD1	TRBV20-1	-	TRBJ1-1	CSAPFPTGGSTEAFF	TGCAGTGCCCCTTTCCCAACAGGGGGCTCCACTGAAGCTTTCTTT
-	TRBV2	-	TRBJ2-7	CASSDIFFNYEQYF	TGTGCCAGCTCGGACATTTTCTTTAACTACGAGCAGTACTTC
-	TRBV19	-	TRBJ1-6	CASSSQGFDNSPLHF	TGTGCCAGTAGTTCACAGGGATTCGACAATTCACCCCTCCACTTT
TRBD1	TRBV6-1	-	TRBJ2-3	CASSTRDRDDTQYF	TGTGCCAGCAGTACCCGGGACAGGGATGATACGCAGTATTTT
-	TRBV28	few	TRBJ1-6	CASKGSLNNSPLHF	TGTGCCAGCAAAGGCTCCTTAAATAATTCACCCCTCCACTTT
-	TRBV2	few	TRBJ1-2	CASQADGAGGYTF	TGTGCCAGTCAAGCGGACGGCGCTGGCGGCTACACCTTC
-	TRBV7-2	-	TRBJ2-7	CASSLVGSGNYEQYF	TGTGCCAGCAGCTTAGTAGGCAGTGGGAACTACGAGCAGTACTTC
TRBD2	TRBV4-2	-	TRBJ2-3	CASSQGLADGTDTQYF	TGTGCCAGCAGCCAGGGACTAGCGGATGGCACAGATACGCAGTATTTT
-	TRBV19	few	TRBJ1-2	CASRKQGVVGYTF	TGTGCCAGTAGAAAACAGGGAGTAGTCGGCTACACCTTC
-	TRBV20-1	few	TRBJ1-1	CSASPTDTEAFF	TGCAGTGCTAGTCCGACAGACACTGAAGCTTTCTTT
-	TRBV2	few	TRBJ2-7	CASKQGSYEQYF	TGTGCCAGTAAACAGGGCTCCTACGAGCAGTACTTC
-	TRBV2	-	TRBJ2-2	CASSGQDENTGELFF	TGTGCCAGCAGTGGGCAGGACGAGAACACCGGGGAGCTGTTTTTT
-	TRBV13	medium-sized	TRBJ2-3	CASSFEGGRADTQYF	TGTGCCAGCAGCTTCGAGGGGGGGCGTGCAGATACGCAGTATTTT
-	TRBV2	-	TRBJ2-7	CASGLQGTYEQYF	TGTGCCAGCGGTCTCCAGGGAACCTACGAGCAGTACTTC
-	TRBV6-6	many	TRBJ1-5	CASSYSLSNQPQHF	TGTGCCAGCAGTTACTCGCTGAGCAATCAGCCCCAGCATTTT
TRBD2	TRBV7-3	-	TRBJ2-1	CASSSGASGHNEQFF	TGTGCCAGCAGCTCTGGGGCTAGCGGACACAATGAGCAGTTCTTC
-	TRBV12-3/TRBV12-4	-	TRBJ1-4	CASSPWYSANEKLFF	TGTGCCAGCAGTCCCTGGTACAGTGCTAATGAAAAACTTTTTTTT
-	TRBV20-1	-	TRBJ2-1	CSAGRGHEQFF	TGCAGTGCTGGGCGGGGCCATGAGCAGTTCTTC
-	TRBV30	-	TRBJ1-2	CAWSVGAGAVYGYTF	TGTGCCTGGAGTGTAGGAGCAGGGGCAGTGTATGGCTACACCTTC
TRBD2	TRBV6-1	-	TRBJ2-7	CASGGGMREQYF	TGTGCCTCCGGCGGGGGGATGAGGGAGCAGTACTTC
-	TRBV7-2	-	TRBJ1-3	CASSPIPVHTIYF	TGTGCCAGCAGCCCAATCCCAGTACACACCATATATTTT
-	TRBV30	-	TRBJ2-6	CAWSRGSYSGANVLTF	TGTGCCTGGAGTAGGGGCAGTTACTCTGGGGCCAACGTCCTGACTTTC